This T cell receptor (beta chain) was captured by sequencing in a study of cytomegalovirus exposure and HLA in healthy donors. General study results and limits: Per a later analysis, 18,000 or so TCR beta sequences showed association with HLA alleles at 0.05 false discovery rate.

As to this clone: Its antigen is not known.

This CDR3 spans 13 amino acids. With 11 bases clipped from V and 5 bases from J, the junction kept 10 bases outside the gene matches. The germline CDR1 and CDR2 sequences are LNHDA and SQIVND (reference sequence). Use of 60 Vbeta and 13 Jbeta primers characterized the PCR. The repertoire was sequenced with immunoSEQ multiplex PCR; TCRdb's copy has only in-frame clones and lacks some. The table records about 91,000 clones, around nine tenths of them present only once. The rearrangement links TRBV19 to TRBJ1-2; TRBD1 matches at 8 bases. The sequenced sample was PBMCs. The TCR originated in a man in his thirties or forties in good health and CMV-seropositive. The CDR3 sequence: CASTDRGGYGYTF. CDR3 DNA: TGTGCCTCGACCGACAGGGGCGGATATGGCTACACCTTC.